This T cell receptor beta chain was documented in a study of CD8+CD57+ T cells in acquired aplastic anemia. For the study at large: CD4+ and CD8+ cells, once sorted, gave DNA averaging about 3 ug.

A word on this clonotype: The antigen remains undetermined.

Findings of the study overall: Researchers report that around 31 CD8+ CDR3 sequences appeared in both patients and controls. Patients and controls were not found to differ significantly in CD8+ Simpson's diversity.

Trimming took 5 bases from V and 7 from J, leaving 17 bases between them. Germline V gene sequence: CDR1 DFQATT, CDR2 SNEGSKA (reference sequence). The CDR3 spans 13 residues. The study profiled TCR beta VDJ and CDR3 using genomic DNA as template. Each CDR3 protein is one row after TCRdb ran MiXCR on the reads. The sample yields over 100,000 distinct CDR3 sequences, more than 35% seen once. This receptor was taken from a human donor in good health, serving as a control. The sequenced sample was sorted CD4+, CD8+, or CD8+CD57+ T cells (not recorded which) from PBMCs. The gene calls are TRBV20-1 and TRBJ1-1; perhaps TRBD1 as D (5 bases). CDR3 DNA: TGCAGTGCTGCCCGACAGTATGGCCTTGAAGCTTTCTTT. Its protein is CSAARQYGLEAFF.